These 26 T cell receptor beta chains came from one sample sequenced in a study of cytomegalovirus exposure and HLA in healthy donors. Primers included in the PCR were 60 Vbeta and 13 Jbeta primers. Sequencing used immunoSEQ multiplex PCR; TCRdb keeps in-frame clones, though not all of them. The sample yields around 120,000 clones, 60% to 85% seen once. Sequencing used PBMCs. The receptors stem from a man in his fifties in good health and CMV-seropositive.

The chain recombines TRBV18 with TRBJ2-1, with TRBD2 matching over 9 bases. Germline CDR1 and CDR2: KGHSH and LQKENI. The CDR3 totals 16 residues. Trimming took 2 bases from V and 5 from J; bases not matched to a gene: 7. The CDR3 bases are TGTGCCAGCTCACCAGGCCAACTAGCGGGTAACAATGAGCAGTTCTTC. Amino acids: CASSPGQLAGNNEQFF.

This rearrangement joins TRBV2 to TRBJ2-1; 7 positions match TRBD2. The CDR3 has 14 amino acids. Germline values: CDR1 SNHLY, CDR2 FYNNEI. V gave up 6 bases and J gave up 7 bases; unmatched junction bases: 9. The CDR3 reads CASRREGRGNEQFF. As DNA, the CDR3 is TGTGCCAGCAGGAGGGAGGGCCGAGGAAATGAGCAGTTCTTC.

J is TRBJ2-2 and V is TRBV5-1, with D tentatively TRBD1 (6 bases). Germline CDR1 SGHRS, CDR2 YFSETQ. Trimming cost V 4 bases and J 5 bases, with 12 bases left between them. There are 14 residues in the CDR3. In nucleotides, the CDR3 is TGCGCCAGCAGCAGCGGACAGTTGACCGGGGAGCTGTTTTTT. As protein: CASSSGQLTGELFF.

The rearrangement links TRBV6-4 to TRBJ1-1; 8 nucleotides agree with TRBD1. The V gene's germline CDR1 is MRHNA and CDR2 SNTAGT. The CDR3 extends over 19 amino acids. J gave up 3 bases and V 1 base, and 16 bases lay outside the gene matches. The CDR3 DNA reads TGTGCCAGCAGTGACTTACCCGTTGCTGGGACAGGTTCTTACACTGAAGCTTTCTTT. This encodes CASSDLPVAGTGSYTEAFF.

The chain recombines TRBV10-3 with TRBJ2-3; TRBD2 is a possible D gene (6 bases). Trimming took off 4 bases at V and 4 bases at J, with 15 bases between the two ends. The CDR3 spans 15 residues. CDR1 is ENHRY and CDR2 is SYGVKD in the germline V gene. Here the CDR3 DNA reads TGTGCCATCAGTGGGAGGGGTAGGGGTGCAGATACGCAGTATTTT. Translated: CAISGRGRGADTQYF.

CDR3 region: CASSERAGGNDEQFF. The CDR3, as DNA: TGTGCCAGCAGTGAAAGAGCAGGGGGTAATGATGAGCAGTTCTTC. The chain combines TRBV6-4 with TRBJ2-1; TRBD1 agrees at 7 bases. J gave up 8 bases and V 3 bases, and 10 bases lay outside the gene matches. The CDR3 runs 15 residues. Germline CDR1 reads MRHNA; CDR2 reads SNTAGT.

Only a few counts were recorded for this clone. CDR3 DNA sequence: TGTGCCAGCAGCCCGCTGGGACAGCCCAATCAGCCCCAGCATTTT. Protein sequence: CASSPLGQPNQPQHF. The rearrangement uses TRBV7-6 and TRBJ1-5; 7 bases line up with TRBD1. V was pared by 5 bases and J by 3 bases, with 7 bases of the junction left unmatched. Per germline, CDR1 SGHVS and CDR2 FNYEAQ. The CDR3 spans 15 residues.

The chain carries TRBV5-1 and TRBJ2-1; 10 bases map to TRBD1. The CDR3 consists of 14 residues. Germline V gene sequence: CDR1 SGHRS, CDR2 YFSETQ. The J segment lost 9 bases and the V segment lost 4 bases, leaving 7 bases of the junction unmatched. CDR3: CASSLGTGDGEQFF. The CDR3 DNA is TGCGCCAGCAGCCTTGGGACAGGGGATGGTGAGCAGTTCTTC. Based on the CDR3 plus reference TRBV5-1 and TRBJ2-1, the full variable domain is KAGVTQTPRYLIKTRGQQVTLSCSPISGHRSVSWYQQTPGQGLQFLFEYFSETQRNKGNFPGRFSGRQFSNSRSEMNVSTLELGDSALYLCASSLGTGDGEQFFGPGTRLTVL.

The CDR3 protein is CASSQGTSGTLFEQYF. The CDR3, as DNA: TGCGCCAGCAGCCAAGGGACTAGCGGAACATTGTTCGAGCAGTACTTC. The J gene is TRBJ2-7, the V gene TRBV4-1; 10 bases line up with TRBD2. The CDR3 has 16 amino acids. V was pared by 1 base and J by 6 bases, with 9 bases of the junction left unmatched. The V gene's germline CDR1 is MGHRA and CDR2 YSYEKL.

V is TRBV30 and J is TRBJ2-1, with 9 bases matching TRBD1. Germline CDR1 and CDR2: GTSNPN and SVGIG (reference sequence). J was trimmed by 0 bases and V by 3 bases; bases with no gene match: 15. The CDR3 has 19 residues. Written as DNA, the CDR3 is TGTGCCTGGAGCGGAGGACAGGGGCCGAACATTCGCTCCTACAATGAGCAGTTCTTC. It yields the protein CAWSGGQGPNIRSYNEQFF.

The chain carries TRBV2 and TRBJ2-1; weak D call: TRBD1 (5 bases). Germline CDR1 is SNHLY and CDR2 is FYNNEI. V gave up 3 bases and J gave up 5 bases, with 14 bases separating them. This CDR3 has 15 residues. The CDR3 coding sequence is TGTGCCAGCAGTGAGCAGGGTCTGTCTAACAATGAGCAGTTCTTC. Its translation: CASSEQGLSNNEQFF.

This clone has only a few counts. The chain is built from TRBV19 and TRBJ2-4; D gene uncertain. Looked up from germline, CDR1 is LNHDA and CDR2 is SQIVND (reference sequence). CDR3 length: 11 residues. V was shortened by 7 bases and J by 4 bases, with 5 bases between the two germline ends. CDR3 in amino acids: CASTEKNIQYF. In DNA, the CDR3 is TGTGCCAGTACCGAGAAAAACATTCAGTACTTC.

The J gene is TRBJ2-6, the V gene TRBV19, with D unclear. The CDR3 is made up of 15 amino acids. With 8 bases removed from V and 4 bases from J, the gap between germline ends came to 15 bases. From germline, CDR1 is LNHDA and CDR2 SQIVND (reference sequence). DNA for the CDR3: TGTGCCAGTGCCCAAGGTCAGGAAGGGGCCAACGTCCTGACTTTC. Its protein product is CASAQGQEGANVLTF.

The CDR3 sequence: CAWSRRGGVGGYTF. CDR3 bases: TGTGCCTGGAGTCGAAGAGGAGGGGTGGGTGGCTACACCTTC. This chain connects TRBV30 to TRBJ1-2; weak D call: TRBD1 (5 bases). Germline loops: CDR1 GTSNPN, CDR2 SVGIG (reference sequence). This CDR3 region has 14 residues. V dropped 2 bases and J dropped 7 bases, with 17 bases sitting between them.

This clone was counted only a few times. The chain recombines TRBV5-1 with TRBJ1-1; 10 nucleotides match TRBD1. V shed 4 bases and J 2 bases; nucleotides not matched to a gene: 17. CDR3 size: 19 residues. Germline V gives CDR1 SGHRS, CDR2 YFSETQ. CDR3 DNA sequence: TGCGCCAGCAGCGGCCCCCGGGACAGGGGCCATATTCCAAACACTGAAGCTTTCTTT. It codes for CASSGPRDRGHIPNTEAFF.

The chain is built from TRBV6-1 and TRBJ2-3; 11 bases line up with TRBD1. Germline V CDR1 and CDR2: MNHNS, SASEGT. The CDR3 covers 14 residues. V lost 9 bases and J lost 4; bases outside the gene matches: 6. CDR3 in DNA: TGTGCCAGTTGGACAGGGGGCGCCCCAGATACGCAGTATTTT. This encodes CASWTGGAPDTQYF.

V is TRBV5-4 and J is TRBJ2-6; D is possibly TRBD2 (6 bases). The V end lost 7 bases, the J end lost 3 bases, and 14 bases lay between the germline ends. CDR3 length equals 15 residues. Germline values: CDR1 SGHNT, CDR2 YYREEE (reference sequence). The CDR3 nucleotides read TGTGCCAGCCAAATAGTCGGGAGTGGGGCCAACGTCCTGACTTTC. Residues: CASQIVGSGANVLTF. Combining the CDR3 with reference TRBV5-4 and TRBJ2-6 gives the whole variable domain ETGVTQSPTHLIKTRGQQVTLRCSSQSGHNTVSWYQQALGQGPQFIFQYYREEENGRGNFPPRFSGLQFPNYSSELNVNALELDDSALYLCASQIVGSGANVLTFGAGSRLTVL.

This chain links TRBV11-2 with TRBJ2-6; 8 bases match TRBD1. The germline CDR1 and CDR2 sequences are SGHAT and FQNNGV. Unmatched junction bases numbered 4, after V lost 5 bases and J lost 4 bases. This CDR3 is built from 15 residues. The CDR3 nucleotides are TGTGCCAGCAGCCTCAGGGGGCTCGGGGCCAACGTCCTGACTTTC. Translated, it gives CASSLRGLGANVLTF.

This clone was recorded only once. This rearrangement joins TRBV7-9 to TRBJ2-4; a possible D gene is TRBD2 (5 bases). This CDR3 has 15 residues. CDR1 SEHNR and CDR2 FQNEAQ come from the germline V gene (reference sequence). The ends were cut back, 1 base at V and 0 bases at J, with 7 bases in the middle. The CDR3 loop reads CASSLDGLAKNIQYF. The CDR3 DNA reads TGTGCCAGCAGCTTAGACGGACTAGCCAAAAACATTCAGTACTTC.

The chain recombines TRBV28 with TRBJ1-1; D ambiguous. This CDR3 contains 13 residues. V was clipped by 7 bases and J by 10 bases, with 19 bases between them. Germline values: CDR1 MDHEN, CDR2 SYDVKM. The CDR3 is CASTTGGLGRAFF. CDR3 DNA sequence: TGTGCCAGCACCACTGGAGGGTTGGGGAGAGCTTTCTTT.

The rearrangement uses TRBV2 and TRBJ2-1; no firm D call. Trimming cost V 5 bases and J 6 bases, with 14 bases left between them. Germline lookup yields CDR1 SNHLY and CDR2 FYNNEI. The CDR3 length is 14 residues. The CDR3 DNA reads TGTGCCAGCAGTCCCGCCAGATTGGCCAATGAGCAGTTCTTC. This translates into CASSPARLANEQFF.

The rearrangement uses TRBV5-4 and TRBJ1-2; D not certain. This CDR3 region has 14 residues. The V and J ends lost 0 bases and 2 bases respectively, with 8 bases between them. CDR1 and CDR2 (germline): SGHNT, YYREEE (reference sequence). The CDR3 is CASSLAPGNYGYTF. The CDR3 coding sequence is TGTGCCAGCAGCTTGGCCCCGGGGAACTATGGCTACACCTTC.

This clone has more than one count but fewer than ten. The chain has TRBV5-6 and TRBJ1-1; 8 bases fit TRBD1. The trim removed 3 bases at V and 4 bases at J, leaving 5 bases unmatched. CDR3 length: 14 amino acids. Germline loops: CDR1 SGHDT, CDR2 YYEEEE. CDR3 region: CASSSAGGGTEAFF. The DNA of the CDR3 is TGTGCCAGCAGCTCGGCAGGGGGCGGCACTGAAGCTTTCTTT.

The chain employs TRBV19 and TRBJ1-5, with D perhaps TRBD1 (5 bases). The V and J ends lost 1 base and 0 bases respectively, with 7 bases between them. Germline loops: CDR1 LNHDA, CDR2 SQIVND (reference sequence). The CDR3 covers 15 residues. As DNA, the CDR3 is TGTGCCAGTAGTATAGTCCAGGGTAGCAATCAGCCCCAGCATTTT. Its translation: CASSIVQGSNQPQHF. Combining the CDR3 with reference TRBV19 and TRBJ1-5 gives the whole variable domain DGGITQSPKYLFRKEGQNVTLSCEQNLNHDAMYWYRQDPGQGLRLIYYSQIVNDFQKGDIAEGYSVSREKKESFPLTVTSAQKNPTAFYLCASSIVQGSNQPQHFGDGTRLSIL.

This CDR3 is CASSLAFLNRQKQETQYF. The CDR3 DNA reads as TGTGCCAGCAGCTTAGCTTTTCTTAACAGACAAAAACAAGAGACCCAGTACTTC. The chain recombines TRBV7-2 with TRBJ2-5, with D unclear. V lost 0 bases and J lost 2, with 19 bases in between. The CDR3 sequence is 18 residues long. The germline V gene has CDR1 SGHTA and CDR2 FQGNSA.

This chain links TRBV28 with TRBJ2-2; 9 positions agree with TRBD1. V was pared by 10 bases and J by 7 bases, with 13 bases of the junction left unmatched. Germline loops: CDR1 MDHEN, CDR2 SYDVKM. The CDR3 runs 15 residues. CDR3 sequence (DNA): TGTGCCATGCTATCCCGGGACAGGGTCCACGGGGAGCTGTTTTTT. Protein sequence: CAMLSRDRVHGELFF.